Listed below are T cell receptor beta chains from one sample, sequenced in a study of cytomegalovirus exposure and HLA in healthy donors. The method was immunoSEQ multiplex PCR; TCRdb's version includes in-frame clones alone and lacks a portion of them. There are over 150,000 clones in the sample; 74% occur only once, and approximately 2.3% lies in the top ten. Specimen: PBMCs. All receptors come from a man between 25 and 39 years old in good health and CMV-seronegative. Both conserved end residues are part of each CDR3. Each record gives: D gene, V gene, clone size, J gene, CDR3 DNA, CDR3 protein. D genes are given only for firm matches. For some rows the clone size is stated as once, few or many, or as a class when expanded; others skip it.

TRBD1	TRBV9	-	TRBJ2-7	TGTGCCAGCAGCACTTCCGGGACAGACTACGAGCAGTACTTC	CASSTSGTDYEQYF
-	TRBV25-1	few	TRBJ1-2	TGTGCCAGTCAACGGGCTAACTATGGCTACACCTTC	CASQRANYGYTF
-	TRBV10-2	-	TRBJ2-7	TGCGCCAGCAGGGACTCTTACTCCTACGAGCAGTACTTC	CASRDSYSYEQYF
TRBD2	TRBV6-1	-	TRBJ2-3	TGTGCCAGCAGTCGAGTAGCGGGGACCACAGATACGCAGTATTTT	CASSRVAGTTDTQYF
TRBD2	TRBV13	-	TRBJ2-7	TGTGCCAGCAGCTTACGGACTAGCGGGGGGGCGACTGAGCAGTACTTC	CASSLRTSGGATEQYF
TRBD1	TRBV6-1	few	TRBJ1-1	TGTGCCAGCAGTGACTCTAGGACAGGAGCCTCACCCTTT	CASSDSRTGASPF
TRBD1	TRBV7-6	few	TRBJ2-2	TGTGCCAGCAGCCCCGGACAGGGGGGAGTTGGGGAGCTGTTTTTT	CASSPGQGGVGELFF
TRBD2	TRBV30	-	TRBJ2-5	TGTGCCTGGAGTGGGACTCGGACTAGCGGGGGGGCGGGCGAGACCCAGTACTTC	CAWSGTRTSGGAGETQYF
TRBD2	TRBV28	few	TRBJ2-5	TGTGCCAGCAGAATCTCATGGGAACTAGCGGGGGGGCCGAGACAAGAGACCCAGTACTTC	CASRISWELAGGPRQETQYF
TRBD1	TRBV2	-	TRBJ1-5	TGTGCCAGCAGCCAGACAGGGGGCAAGTTGAATCAGCCCCAGCATTTT	CASSQTGGKLNQPQHF
-	TRBV12-5	-	TRBJ2-7	TGTGCTAGTGGTCCTTCTACCTACGAGCAGTACTTC	CASGPSTYEQYF
TRBD1	TRBV6-5	-	TRBJ2-1	TGTGCCAGCAGACCGGGACAGCACAATGAGCAGTTCTTC	CASRPGQHNEQFF
TRBD1	TRBV5-6	few	TRBJ1-5	TGTGCCAGCAGCTTGGGTCAGGGGGCTGGACAGCCCCAGCATTTT	CASSLGQGAGQPQHF
-	TRBV2	-	TRBJ1-1	TGTGCCAGCAGAGGAAACAGGGATACTGAAGCTTTCTTT	CASRGNRDTEAFF
-	TRBV5-5	-	TRBJ2-2	TGTGCCAGCAGCTTGTCGAACAGTTACACCGGGGAGCTGTTTTTT	CASSLSNSYTGELFF
TRBD2	TRBV7-9	once	TRBJ2-3	TGTGCCTCTCGGCGGGAGGTTGCGCAGTATTTT	CASRREVAQYF
TRBD2	TRBV4-2	-	TRBJ2-2	TGTGCCAGCAGCCAAGGAACCCCTAGCGGGGGGAACACCGGGGAGCTGTTTTTT	CASSQGTPSGGNTGELFF
-	TRBV5-4	-	TRBJ1-2	TGTGCCAGCAGCTTGGGAGAGAGGGCCGGCTACACCTTC	CASSLGERAGYTF
TRBD1	TRBV5-4	few	TRBJ2-2	TGTGCCAGCGCCCAAGGGGGCTCGAACACCGGGGAGCTGTTTTTT	CASAQGGSNTGELFF
-	TRBV6-1	-	TRBJ2-1	TGTGCCAGCAGTGAACTCCCAGGGGGGAGGAATGAGCAGTTCTTC	CASSELPGGRNEQFF
-	TRBV6-5	-	TRBJ2-2	TGTGCCAGCAGTTACCTTAACAGGTTCACCGGGGAGCTGTTTTTT	CASSYLNRFTGELFF
-	TRBV9	few	TRBJ1-3	TGTGCCAGCAGCCCGGACTACTCTGGAAACACCATATATTTT	CASSPDYSGNTIYF
TRBD2	TRBV5-1	-	TRBJ2-5	TGCGCCAGCAGCTCCTTAGCGGGGGGGCCGGAGACCCAGTACTTC	CASSSLAGGPETQYF
-	TRBV9	-	TRBJ1-3	TGTGCCAGCAGCAACCGGGACTCCACCTTTTCTGGAAACACCATATATTTT	CASSNRDSTFSGNTIYF
TRBD2	TRBV7-2	-	TRBJ2-4	TGTGCCAGCAGCTTCGGGACTAGAGAGATTCAGTACTTC	CASSFGTREIQYF
TRBD2	TRBV7-2	once	TRBJ2-5	TGTGCCAGCAGCAAGAGGGCGGAAAGACTAGCGGGGGAAAAGACCCAGTACTTC	CASSKRAERLAGEKTQYF
-	TRBV29-1	few	TRBJ2-3	TGCAGCGTCGCATGGGGGGGCGGTCCCCGCACAGATACGCAGTATTTT	CSVAWGGGPRTDTQYF
TRBD1	TRBV2	few	TRBJ2-2	TGTGCCAGCAGTGAAGACAGGGGGCGCAGCCGGGAGCTGTTTTTT	CASSEDRGRSRELFF
-	TRBV7-2	-	TRBJ1-2	TGTGCCAGCAGCTTGTCGCGCGGGGGGTTCTATGGCTACACCTTC	CASSLSRGGFYGYTF
TRBD1	TRBV29-1	once	TRBJ2-5	TGCAGCGTTGGTGGACAGGGGGAGACCCAGTACTTC	CSVGGQGETQYF
TRBD1	TRBV6-5	-	TRBJ2-2	TGTGCCAGCAGCCTCGACAGGGCCCGGGAGCTGTTTTTT	CASSLDRARELFF
-	TRBV4-1	-	TRBJ2-1	TGCGCCAGCAGCCAAGATATAGGGGAACTGTGGGCCAATGAGCAGTTCTTC	CASSQDIGELWANEQFF
TRBD1	TRBV7-2	-	TRBJ2-7	TGTGCCAGCAGCTTTCGCGACAGGGACACCGAGCAGTACTTC	CASSFRDRDTEQYF
-	TRBV9	-	TRBJ1-2	TGTGCCAGCAGCACGGGACAATCTGGCTACACCTTC	CASSTGQSGYTF
-	TRBV5-1	-	TRBJ1-4	TGCGCCAGCAGCTTGGCCGACAGGCCGAATGAAAAACTGTTTTTT	CASSLADRPNEKLFF
TRBD2	TRBV7-6	few	TRBJ2-2	TGTGCCAGCAGCTCCGGACTAGCGGGGGGCACGAACACCGGGGAGCTGTTTTTT	CASSSGLAGGTNTGELFF
TRBD2	TRBV18	-	TRBJ2-1	TGTGCCAGCTCCGGGACTAGCGGGGTAAAGCAGTTCTTC	CASSGTSGVKQFF
-	TRBV27	-	TRBJ1-2	TGTGCCAGCAAAGGACAAGCCGCCTCTGGCTACACCTTC	CASKGQAASGYTF
-	TRBV5-6	-	TRBJ2-6	TGTGCCAGCAGCCCTCAAATGGCCTCTGGGGCCAACGTCCTGACTTTC	CASSPQMASGANVLTF
-	TRBV6-5	-	TRBJ1-2	TGTGCCAGCAGTCCTAGATGGCGGCCGTATGGCTACCCCTTC	CASSPRWRPYGYPF
-	TRBV30	-	TRBJ1-2	TGTGCCTGGAGTGCGCTCCTGAGACAGGACTATGGCTACACCTTC	CAWSALLRQDYGYTF